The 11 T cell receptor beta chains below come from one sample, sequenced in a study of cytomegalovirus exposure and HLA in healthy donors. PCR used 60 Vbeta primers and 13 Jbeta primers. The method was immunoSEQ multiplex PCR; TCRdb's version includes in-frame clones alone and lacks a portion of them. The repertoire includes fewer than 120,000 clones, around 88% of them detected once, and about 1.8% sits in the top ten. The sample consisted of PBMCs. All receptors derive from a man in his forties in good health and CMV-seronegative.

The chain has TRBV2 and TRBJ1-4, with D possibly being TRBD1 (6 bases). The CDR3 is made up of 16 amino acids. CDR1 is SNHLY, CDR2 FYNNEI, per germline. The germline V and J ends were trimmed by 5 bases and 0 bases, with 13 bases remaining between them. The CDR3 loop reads CASSFSTGPTNEKLFF. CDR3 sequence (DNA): TGTGCCAGCAGTTTCTCGACAGGCCCAACTAATGAAAAACTGTTTTTT.

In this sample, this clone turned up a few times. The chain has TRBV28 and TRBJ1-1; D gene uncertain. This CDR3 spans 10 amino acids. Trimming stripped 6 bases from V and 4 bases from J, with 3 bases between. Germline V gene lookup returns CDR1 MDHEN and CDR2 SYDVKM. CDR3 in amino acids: CASSRTEAFF. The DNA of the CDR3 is TGTGCCAGCAGCCGCACTGAAGCTTTCTTT.

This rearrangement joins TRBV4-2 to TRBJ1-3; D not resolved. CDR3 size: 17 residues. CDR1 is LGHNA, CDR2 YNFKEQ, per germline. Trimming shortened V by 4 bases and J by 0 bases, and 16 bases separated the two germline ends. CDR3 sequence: CASSLATGLSSGNTIYF. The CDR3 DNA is TGTGCCAGCAGCCTCGCAACGGGGTTGAGCTCTGGAAACACCATATATTTT.

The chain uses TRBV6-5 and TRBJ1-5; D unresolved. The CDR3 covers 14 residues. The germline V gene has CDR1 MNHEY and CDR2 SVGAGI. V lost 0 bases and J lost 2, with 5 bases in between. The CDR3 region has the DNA TGTGCCAGCAGTTACTCCCCGGGCAATCAGCCCCAGCATTTT. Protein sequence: CASSYSPGNQPQHF.

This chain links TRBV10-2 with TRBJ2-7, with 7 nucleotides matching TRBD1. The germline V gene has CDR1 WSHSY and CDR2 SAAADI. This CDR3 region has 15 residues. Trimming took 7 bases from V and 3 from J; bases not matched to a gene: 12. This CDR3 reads CASTSRQGGNYEQYF. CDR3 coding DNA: TGCGCCAGCACCTCAAGACAGGGTGGTAACTACGAGCAGTACTTC.

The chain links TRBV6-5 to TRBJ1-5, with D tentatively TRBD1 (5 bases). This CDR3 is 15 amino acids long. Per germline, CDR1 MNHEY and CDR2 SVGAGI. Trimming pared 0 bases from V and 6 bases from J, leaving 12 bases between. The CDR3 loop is CASSYSGGGGQPQHF. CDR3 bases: TGTGCCAGCAGTTACTCGGGGGGGGGAGGTCAGCCCCAGCATTTT.

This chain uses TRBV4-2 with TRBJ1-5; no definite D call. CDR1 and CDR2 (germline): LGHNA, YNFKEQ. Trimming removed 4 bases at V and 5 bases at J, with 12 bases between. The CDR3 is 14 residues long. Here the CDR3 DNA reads TGTGCCAGCAGCCCCCGGGAGGACGATCAGCCCCAGCATTTT. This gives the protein CASSPREDDQPQHF.

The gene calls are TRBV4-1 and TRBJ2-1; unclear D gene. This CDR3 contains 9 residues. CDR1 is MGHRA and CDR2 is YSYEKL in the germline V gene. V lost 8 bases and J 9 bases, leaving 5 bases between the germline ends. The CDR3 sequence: CASPSEQFF. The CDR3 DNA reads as TGCGCCAGCCCCAGTGAGCAGTTCTTC.

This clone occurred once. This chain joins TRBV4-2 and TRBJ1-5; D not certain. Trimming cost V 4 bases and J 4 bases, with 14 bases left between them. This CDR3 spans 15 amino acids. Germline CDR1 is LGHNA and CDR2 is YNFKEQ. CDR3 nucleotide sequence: TGTGCCAGCAGCCCAAGGGTGGGAGGGAATCAGCCCCAGCATTTT. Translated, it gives CASSPRVGGNQPQHF.

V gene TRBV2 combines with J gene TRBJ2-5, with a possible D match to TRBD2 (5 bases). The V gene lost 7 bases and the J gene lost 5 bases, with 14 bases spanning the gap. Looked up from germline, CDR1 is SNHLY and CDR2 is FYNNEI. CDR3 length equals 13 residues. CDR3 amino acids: CASTGGESETQYF. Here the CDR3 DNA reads TGTGCCAGCACCGGTGGGGAGTCCGAGACCCAGTACTTC.

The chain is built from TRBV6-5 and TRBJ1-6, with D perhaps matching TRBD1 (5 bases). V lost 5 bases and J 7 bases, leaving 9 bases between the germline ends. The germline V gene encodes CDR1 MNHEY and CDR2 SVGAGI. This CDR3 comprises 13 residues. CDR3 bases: TGTGCCAGCAGTGCCAGGGCAAATTCACCCCTCCACTTT. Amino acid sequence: CASSARANSPLHF.